The 32 T cell receptor beta chains below all came from one sample that was sequenced in a study of beta chain features in type 1 diabetes. Every bit of the isolated RNA underwent reverse transcription, so sequencing read expressed TCRB transcripts. The assay was immunoSEQ multiplex PCR, and TCRdb's table has in-frame clones only and misses some. The sample lists a few hundred thousand clones; around 9.6% were seen once. The specimen was naive CD4+ T cells from blood. The source is a woman aged 18 to 35 in good health.

The rearrangement uses TRBV5-1 and TRBJ2-7; no clear D gene. Trimming took 3 bases from V and 7 from J, leaving 14 bases between them. CDR3 length equals 13 residues. Germline V gives CDR1 SGHRS, CDR2 YFSETQ. CDR3 residues: CASSSIAPGEQYF. The CDR3 DNA sequence: TGCGCCAGCAGCTCAATCGCCCCGGGTGAGCAGTACTTC.

This rearrangement joins TRBV7-8 to TRBJ1-2, with D possibly TRBD1 on 6 matching bases. CDR1 and CDR2 (germline): SGHVS, FQNEAQ. V lost 5 bases and J 2 bases, leaving 12 bases between the germline ends. This CDR3 contains 14 residues. The CDR3 bases are TGTGCCAGCAGCCCACTGGACAGCAACTATGGCTACACCTTC. Translating gives CASSPLDSNYGYTF.

This clone was counted only a few times. J is TRBJ2-5 and V is TRBV27; TRBD2 aligns across 8 bases. The CDR3 has 17 amino acids. Unmatched junction bases numbered 13, after V lost 3 bases and J lost 4 bases. CDR1 MNHEY and CDR2 SMNVEV come from the germline V gene (reference sequence). CDR3 in amino acids: CASSFSVTSVLGETQYF. DNA of the CDR3: TGTGCCAGCAGTTTCTCCGTGACTAGCGTGTTGGGAGAGACCCAGTACTTC.

The chain is built from TRBV30 and TRBJ2-7; 8 bases agree with TRBD2. In germline, CDR1 is GTSNPN, CDR2 SVGIG (reference sequence). This CDR3 has 14 residues. The junction had 5 bases not matched to a gene; V was cut back by 2 bases and J by 2 bases. The CDR3 DNA reads TGTGCCTGGAGTAATGGCGGGGGGACCTACGAGCAGTACTTC. This codes for CAWSNGGGTYEQYF.

This chain joins TRBV4-1 and TRBJ2-7; 13 bases match TRBD2. J lost 1 base, V lost 0 bases, and 18 bases had no gene match. The CDR3 has 22 amino acids. The germline V gene has CDR1 MGHRA and CDR2 YSYEKL. The CDR3 DNA reads as TGCGCCAGCAGCCAAGACTCCCCCCGGACTAGCGGGAGCACCGGGGCGTCCTACGAGCAGTACTTC. This codes for CASSQDSPRTSGSTGASYEQYF.

The chain is built from TRBV5-4 and TRBJ1-3; possibly TRBD1 for D (5 bases). With 5 bases removed from V and 4 bases from J, the gap between germline ends came to 10 bases. Looked up from germline, CDR1 is SGHNT and CDR2 is YYREEE (reference sequence). The CDR3 length is 13 residues. DNA for the CDR3: TGTGCCAGCAGACTGCAGGGAGGAAACACCATATATTTT. Its protein product is CASRLQGGNTIYF.

This clone was detected a few times. V and J are TRBV14 and TRBJ1-1, with D perhaps TRBD1 (5 bases). Germline lookup yields CDR1 SGHDN and CDR2 FVKESK. The CDR3 length is 14 residues. The V gene lost 1 base and the J gene lost 1 base, with 7 bases spanning the gap. CDR3 protein: CASSQAGRNTEAFF. DNA of the CDR3: TGTGCCAGCAGCCAAGCAGGGCGGAACACTGAAGCTTTCTTT.

This clone was found a few times. V is TRBV25-1 and J is TRBJ1-2; D unclear. Germline-derived CDR1 and CDR2 are MGHDK and SYGVNS. V was cut by 5 bases and J by 1 base, with 11 bases left in between. This CDR3 has 14 residues. CDR3 sequence: CASSTEAGNYGYTF. CDR3 nucleotides: TGTGCCAGCAGTACCGAGGCGGGTAACTATGGCTACACCTTC.

A few counts support this clone. The chain joins TRBV30 to TRBJ1-5; tentative D call: TRBD1 (5 bases). The CDR3 loop spans 14 amino acids. Germline CDR1 GTSNPN, CDR2 SVGIG (reference sequence). V lost 3 bases, J lost 4 bases, and 13 bases lay in between. The CDR3 nucleotides read TGTGCCTGGAGAGATGTGGGGGGAAATCAGCCCCAGCATTTT. Protein product: CAWRDVGGNQPQHF.

The genes are TRBV2 and TRBJ1-5; D is possibly TRBD1 (6 bases). Trimming pared 4 bases from V and 7 bases from J, leaving 11 bases between. Germline V lookup: CDR1 SNHLY, CDR2 FYNNEI. This CDR3 is 13 amino acids long. As DNA, the CDR3 is TGTGCCAGCAGTGTACAGGGTGGACAGCCCCAGCATTTT. Protein sequence: CASSVQGGQPQHF. The complete variable domain, with remaining parts taken from reference TRBV2 and TRBJ1-5, reads EPEVTQTPSHQVTQMGQEVILRCVPISNHLYFYWYRQILGQKVEFLVSFYNNEISEKSEIFDDQFSVERPDGSNFTLKIRSTKLEDSAMYFCASSVQGGQPQHFGDGTRLSIL.

This clone occurred a few times. This chain uses TRBV11-2 with TRBJ2-6, with 12 positions matching TRBD1. The CDR3 runs to 19 residues. With 5 bases clipped from V and 2 bases from J, the junction kept 10 bases outside the gene matches. Germline V gene sequence: CDR1 SGHAT, CDR2 FQNNGV. CDR3 sequence reads: CASSPQPGQGAAGANVLTF. CDR3 nucleotides: TGTGCCAGCAGCCCCCAACCGGGACAGGGGGCGGCTGGGGCCAACGTCCTGACTTTC.

As DNA, the CDR3 is TGTGCCAGCAGCCCCGCGGGGAGGGAGACCAACTATGGCTACACCTTC. Its translation is CASSPAGRETNYGYTF. This chain joins TRBV11-2 and TRBJ1-2; no clear D. V gave up 5 bases and J gave up 2 bases, with 18 bases separating them. The CDR3 is made up of 16 amino acids. CDR1 SGHAT and CDR2 FQNNGV come from the germline V gene.

The chain couples TRBV19 to TRBJ1-5, with 7 bases fitting TRBD1. V trimming: 7 bases; J trimming: 4 bases; junction bases outside the gene matches: 7. This CDR3 region has 14 residues. The germline V gene encodes CDR1 LNHDA and CDR2 SQIVND (reference sequence). The CDR3: CASTWDSKNQPQHF. The CDR3, as DNA: TGTGCCAGTACTTGGGACAGTAAAAATCAGCCCCAGCATTTT.

This chain joins TRBV19 and TRBJ1-6, with D unresolved. From germline, CDR1 is LNHDA and CDR2 SQIVND (reference sequence). The ends were cut back, 5 bases at V and 12 bases at J, with 17 bases in the middle. The CDR3 contains 14 residues. The CDR3 bases are TGTGCCAGTAGTGACATGGGCCAACGGTTACCCCTCCACTTT. Protein: CASSDMGQRLPLHF.

V is TRBV6-6 and J is TRBJ1-2; D is unresolved. This CDR3 contains 13 residues. CDR1 and CDR2 from the germline V gene are MNHNY and SVGAGI (reference sequence). V was shortened by 7 bases and J by 3 bases, with 12 bases between the two germline ends. The CDR3, as DNA: TGTGCCAGCACCCTGATGCGCGACTATGGCTACACCTTC. Amino acids: CASTLMRDYGYTF.

The chain links TRBV10-3 to TRBJ2-1, with TRBD2 identical over 13 bases. V shed 6 bases, J shed 1 base, and the junction held 9 bases outside the gene matches. The CDR3 spans 18 residues. The germline gives CDR1 ENHRY, CDR2 SYGVKD. CDR3 coding DNA: TGTGCCATCAGCCGGGGACTAGCGGGGACGGGTTCCTACAATGAGCAGTTCTTC. It is translated as CAISRGLAGTGSYNEQFF.

This clone was seen a few times. The chain uses TRBV6-5 and TRBJ2-7, with D tentatively TRBD2 (5 bases). The CDR3 is 16 amino acids. Germline assignment: CDR1 MNHEY and CDR2 SVGAGI. Trimming pared 2 bases from V and 3 bases from J, leaving 17 bases between. Written as DNA, the CDR3 is TGTGCCAGCAGTTACACACTCGGGGAACAGTACTACGAGCAGTACTTC. It is translated as CASSYTLGEQYYEQYF.

The chain recombines TRBV5-1 with TRBJ1-1; 9 bases fit TRBD1. Germline loops: CDR1 SGHRS, CDR2 YFSETQ. V shed 4 bases and J 4 bases; nucleotides not matched to a gene: 5. The CDR3 has 14 amino acids. CDR3 sequence reads: CASSRQGVGTEAFF. In DNA form, the CDR3 reads TGCGCCAGCAGCCGACAGGGGGTGGGCACTGAAGCTTTCTTT.

In this sample, this clone turned up a few times. The J gene is TRBJ1-2, the V gene TRBV7-2; D unclear. In germline, CDR1 is SGHTA, CDR2 FQGNSA. Trimming pared 0 bases from V and 0 bases from J, leaving 14 bases between. The CDR3 sequence is 17 residues long. The CDR3 here is CASSLASPTVSNYGYTF. CDR3 DNA: TGTGCCAGCAGCTTAGCTTCACCCACAGTTTCTAACTATGGCTACACCTTC.

This clone came up a few times. J is TRBJ1-2 and V is TRBV4-1; D may be TRBD1 (6 bases). V dropped 3 bases and J dropped 2 bases, with 13 bases sitting between them. Germline V lookup: CDR1 MGHRA, CDR2 YSYEKL. CDR3 length equals 15 residues. The CDR3 region is CASSQVTGFNYGYTF. In DNA, the CDR3 is TGCGCCAGCAGCCAGGTTACAGGGTTCAACTATGGCTACACCTTC.

This clone was found a few times. This chain joins TRBV5-5 and TRBJ2-2; D may be TRBD1 (5 bases). This CDR3 comprises 15 residues. The V end was cut by 4 bases, the J end by 4 bases, with 14 bases between. Germline V gives CDR1 SGHKS, CDR2 YYEKEE (reference sequence). CDR3 bases: TGTGCCAGCAGCCTAAACCAGGGATCCACCGGGGAGCTGTTTTTT. Its protein product is CASSLNQGSTGELFF.

The chain combines TRBV5-1 with TRBJ2-7; 8 nucleotides match TRBD1. CDR3 length: 15 residues. Germline V gives CDR1 SGHRS, CDR2 YFSETQ. The ends lost 4 bases at V and 3 bases at J; junction bases unmatched: 9. CDR3 sequence (DNA): TGCGCCAGCAGCCCTACAACAGGGGGGAACTACGAGCAGTACTTC. Translation gives CASSPTTGGNYEQYF. Based on the CDR3 plus reference TRBV5-1 and TRBJ2-7, the full variable domain is KAGVTQTPRYLIKTRGQQVTLSCSPISGHRSVSWYQQTPGQGLQFLFEYFSETQRNKGNFPGRFSGRQFSNSRSEMNVSTLELGDSALYLCASSPTTGGNYEQYFGPGTRLTVT.

This sequence joins TRBV2 and TRBJ2-3; 11 nucleotides align to TRBD2. CDR1 is SNHLY, CDR2 FYNNEI, per germline. The CDR3 sequence is 16 residues long. The ends lost 5 bases at V and 2 bases at J; junction bases unmatched: 6. CDR3 in amino acids: CASSRGTSGYTDTQYF. CDR3 nucleotide sequence: TGTGCCAGCAGTCGCGGGACTAGCGGATACACAGATACGCAGTATTTT. Complete variable domain (other parts from reference TRBV2 and TRBJ2-3): EPEVTQTPSHQVTQMGQEVILRCVPISNHLYFYWYRQILGQKVEFLVSFYNNEISEKSEIFDDQFSVERPDGSNFTLKIRSTKLEDSAMYFCASSRGTSGYTDTQYFGPGTRLTVL.

This clone was seen only a few times. This rearrangement joins TRBV6-1 to TRBJ2-3, with D possibly matching TRBD1 (6 bases). Germline CDR1 reads MNHNS; CDR2 reads SASEGT. The CDR3 loop spans 15 amino acids. Between the trimmed V and J ends, which lost 4 bases and 3 bases, there was a span of 14 bases. As DNA, the CDR3 is TGTGCCAGCAGTGTCGAACAGGGAACTACAGATACGCAGTATTTT. Its translation is CASSVEQGTTDTQYF.

This clone was observed a few times. The V and J genes are TRBV5-1 and TRBJ2-2, with D possibly matching TRBD1 (6 bases). V was pared by 5 bases and J by 0 bases, with 11 bases between. The CDR3 is made up of 15 amino acids. Per germline, CDR1 SGHRS and CDR2 YFSETQ. CDR3 nucleotide sequence: TGCGCCAGCAGACAGGGCGCAGCGAACACCGGGGAGCTGTTTTTT. This codes for CASRQGAANTGELFF.

This clone showed up just a few times. The chain joins TRBV7-2 to TRBJ2-1; 7 positions agree with TRBD2. There are 17 residues in the CDR3. Germline CDR1 and CDR2: SGHTA and FQGNSA. V shed 6 bases and J 1 base; nucleotides not matched to a gene: 12. The CDR3 DNA sequence: TGTGCCAGCAGTTCCCCCAGATCGGGGGGATCCTACAATGAGCAGTTCTTC. This codes for CASSSPRSGGSYNEQFF.

This clone appeared a few times. V usage is TRBV2 and J usage is TRBJ1-2, with D possibly being TRBD1 (6 bases). With 5 bases removed from V and 12 bases from J, the gap between germline ends came to 13 bases. CDR3 length equals 11 residues. Germline assignment: CDR1 SNHLY and CDR2 FYNNEI. The CDR3 region is CASSLQGRHTF. In DNA, the CDR3 is TGTGCCAGCAGTTTACAGGGTAGACACACCTTC.

In this sample, this clone turned up a few times. The chain employs TRBV19 and TRBJ2-5; TRBD2 agrees at 10 bases. Germline CDR1 LNHDA, CDR2 SQIVND (reference sequence). The junction had 5 bases not matched to a gene; V was cut back by 3 bases and J by 4 bases. CDR3 size: 15 residues. The CDR3 DNA follows: TGTGCCAGTAGTATTAACAGCGGGAGGGCAGAGACCCAGTACTTC. It codes for CASSINSGRAETQYF.

This clone was recorded only once. The rearrangement links TRBV11-2 to TRBJ1-3; D might be TRBD1 (5 bases). V was trimmed by 0 bases and J by 8 bases, leaving 14 bases between them. The CDR3 consists of 15 residues. Germline V lookup: CDR1 SGHAT, CDR2 FQNNGV. CDR3 bases: TGTGCCAGCAGCTTAGATCCCGGCAGGGCTGACACCATATATTTT. This translates into CASSLDPGRADTIYF.

This clone was counted only a few times. The chain links TRBV7-8 to TRBJ1-2; D gene uncertain. The V and J ends lost 6 bases and 1 base respectively, with 9 bases between them. There are 13 residues in the CDR3. Germline V gene data show CDR1 as SGHVS and CDR2 as FQNEAQ. The CDR3 is CASSRTSNYGYTF. The CDR3 DNA reads as TGTGCCAGCAGTCGGACTAGTAACTATGGCTACACCTTC.

A few counts support this clone. The chain is built from TRBV11-2 and TRBJ2-1, with TRBD2 identical over 9 bases. CDR1 and CDR2 from the germline V gene are SGHAT and FQNNGV. The CDR3 loop spans 16 amino acids. With V trimmed by 6 bases and J by 4 bases, 10 bases remained unmatched. CDR3 sequence reads: CASRLLAGRRYNEQFF. The DNA for the CDR3 is TGTGCCAGCAGACTCCTAGCGGGGCGCAGGTACAATGAGCAGTTCTTC.

The sample holds a few counts of this clone. J is TRBJ1-6 and V is TRBV5-4; no definite D call. V was trimmed by 2 bases and J by 7 bases, leaving 7 bases between them. Germline assignment: CDR1 SGHNT and CDR2 YYREEE (reference sequence). The CDR3 is 13 residues long. The CDR3 sequence is CASSLNSNSPLHF. The CDR3 coding sequence is TGTGCCAGCAGCTTAAATTCGAATTCACCCCTCCACTTT.